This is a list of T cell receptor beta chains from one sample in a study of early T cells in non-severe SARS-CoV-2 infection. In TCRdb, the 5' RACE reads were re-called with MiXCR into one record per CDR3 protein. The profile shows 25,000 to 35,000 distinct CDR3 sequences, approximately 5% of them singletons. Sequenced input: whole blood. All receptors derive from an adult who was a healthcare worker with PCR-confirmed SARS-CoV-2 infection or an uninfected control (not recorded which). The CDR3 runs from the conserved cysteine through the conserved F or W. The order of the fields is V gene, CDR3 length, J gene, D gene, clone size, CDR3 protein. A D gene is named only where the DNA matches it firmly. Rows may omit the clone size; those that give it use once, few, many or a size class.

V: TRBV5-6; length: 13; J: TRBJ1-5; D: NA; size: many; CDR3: CASSLAGNQPQHF
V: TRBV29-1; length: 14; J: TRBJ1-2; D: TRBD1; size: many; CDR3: CSVSRDSLLYGYTF
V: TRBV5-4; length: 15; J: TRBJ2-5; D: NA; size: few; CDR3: CASSLGVKQRETQYF
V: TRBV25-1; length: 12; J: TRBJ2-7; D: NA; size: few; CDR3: CASKKGIYEQYF
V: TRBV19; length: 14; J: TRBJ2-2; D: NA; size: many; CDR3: CASSPPGDTGELFF
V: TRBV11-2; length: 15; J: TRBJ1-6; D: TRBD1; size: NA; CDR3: CASSFGTGNNSPLHF
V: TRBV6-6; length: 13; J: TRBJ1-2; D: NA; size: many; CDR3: CASTYRDLAGYTF
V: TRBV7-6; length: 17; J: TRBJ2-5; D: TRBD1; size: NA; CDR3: CASSLGGGAGGLKTQYF
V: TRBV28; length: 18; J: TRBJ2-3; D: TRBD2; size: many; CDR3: CASSSLRTSGGAQNTQYF
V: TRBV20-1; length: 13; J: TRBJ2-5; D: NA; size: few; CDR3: CSAGRDWEETQYF
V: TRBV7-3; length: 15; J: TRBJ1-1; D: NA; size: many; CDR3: CASSLGSMGGTEAFF
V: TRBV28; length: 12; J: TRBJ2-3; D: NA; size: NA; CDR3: CATSASTDTQYF
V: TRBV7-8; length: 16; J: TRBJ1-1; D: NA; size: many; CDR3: CASSFFSGKGNTEAFF
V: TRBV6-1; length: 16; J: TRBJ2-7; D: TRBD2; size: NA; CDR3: CASTRAGLAVSYEQYF
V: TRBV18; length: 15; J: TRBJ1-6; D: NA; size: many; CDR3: CASSPPAGDNSPLHF
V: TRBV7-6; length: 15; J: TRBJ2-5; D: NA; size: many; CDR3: CASSLGDVSQETQYF
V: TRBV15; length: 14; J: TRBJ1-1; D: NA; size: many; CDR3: CATSRRGMNTEAFF
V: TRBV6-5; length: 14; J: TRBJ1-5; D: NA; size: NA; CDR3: CASSYSSLSQPQHF
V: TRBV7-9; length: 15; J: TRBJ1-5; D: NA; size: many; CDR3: CASSLGGTSNQPQHF
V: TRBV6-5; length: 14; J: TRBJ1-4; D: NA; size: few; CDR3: CASSYGTTNEKLFF
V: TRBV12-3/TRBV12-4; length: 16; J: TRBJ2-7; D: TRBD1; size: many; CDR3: CASSPPAGTGVYEQYF
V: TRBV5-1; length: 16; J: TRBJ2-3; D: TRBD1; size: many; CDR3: CASSGTGTGRSDTQYF
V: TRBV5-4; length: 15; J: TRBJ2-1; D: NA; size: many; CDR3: CASSKPGTDYNEQFF
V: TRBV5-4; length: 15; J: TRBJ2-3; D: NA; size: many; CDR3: CASSFGGEGTDTQYF
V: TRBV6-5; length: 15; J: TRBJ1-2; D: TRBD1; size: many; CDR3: CASSPYRGPNYGYTF
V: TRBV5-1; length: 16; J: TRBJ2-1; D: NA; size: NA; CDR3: CASRSGGANNYNEQFF
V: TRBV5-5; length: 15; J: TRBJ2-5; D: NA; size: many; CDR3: CASSPVGHPGETQYF
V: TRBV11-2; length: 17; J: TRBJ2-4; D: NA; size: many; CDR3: CASSLVPLVSGKNIQYF
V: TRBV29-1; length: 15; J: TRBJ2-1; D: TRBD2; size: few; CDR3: CSVEWGSGGYNEQFF
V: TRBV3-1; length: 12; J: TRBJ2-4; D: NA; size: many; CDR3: CASSRRDDIQYF
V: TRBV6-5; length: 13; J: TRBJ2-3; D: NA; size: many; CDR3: CASSYGVVGTQYF
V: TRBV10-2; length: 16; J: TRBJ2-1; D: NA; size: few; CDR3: CASTSQGAQERNEQFF
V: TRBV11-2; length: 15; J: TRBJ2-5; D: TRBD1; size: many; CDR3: CASSLRQGVGETQYF
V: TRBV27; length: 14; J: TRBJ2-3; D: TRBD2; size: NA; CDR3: CASSLAGGRDTQYF
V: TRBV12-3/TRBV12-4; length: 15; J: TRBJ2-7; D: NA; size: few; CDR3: CASSWGVQDSYEQYF
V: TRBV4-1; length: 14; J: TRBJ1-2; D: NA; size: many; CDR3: CASSQDGSFYGYTF
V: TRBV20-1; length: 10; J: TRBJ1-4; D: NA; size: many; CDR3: CSAQNEKLFF
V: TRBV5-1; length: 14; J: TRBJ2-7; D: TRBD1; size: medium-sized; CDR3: CASSPGTGPTEQYF
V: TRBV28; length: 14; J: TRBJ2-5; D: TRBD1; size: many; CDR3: CASGRDRVQETQYF
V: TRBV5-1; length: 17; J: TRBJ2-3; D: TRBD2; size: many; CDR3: CASSLTGTSGTPDTQYF
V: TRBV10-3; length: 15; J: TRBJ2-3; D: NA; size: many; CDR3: CAISESEQGTDTQYF
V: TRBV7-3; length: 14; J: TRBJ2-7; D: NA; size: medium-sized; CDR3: CASRKVGAVDEQYF
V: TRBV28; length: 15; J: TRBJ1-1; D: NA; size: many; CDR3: CASSFWGDPNTEAFF
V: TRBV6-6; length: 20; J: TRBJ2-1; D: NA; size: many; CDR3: CASSFPSLTQGTYPQNEQFF
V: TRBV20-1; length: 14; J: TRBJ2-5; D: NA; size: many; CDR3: CSARSGDSQETQYF
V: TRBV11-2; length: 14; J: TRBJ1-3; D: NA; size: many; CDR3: CASSLDSSGNTIYF
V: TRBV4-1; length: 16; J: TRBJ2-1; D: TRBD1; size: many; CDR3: CASSHGWTGPYNEQFF
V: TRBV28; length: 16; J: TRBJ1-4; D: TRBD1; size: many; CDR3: CASSSIRDRGNEKLFF
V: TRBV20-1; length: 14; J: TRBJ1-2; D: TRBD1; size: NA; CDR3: CSASTGQGPDGYTF
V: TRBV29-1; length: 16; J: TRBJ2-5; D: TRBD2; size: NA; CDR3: CSVEDLSGTSGGLQYF
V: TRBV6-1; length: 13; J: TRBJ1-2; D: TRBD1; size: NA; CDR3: CASRRDSNYGYTF
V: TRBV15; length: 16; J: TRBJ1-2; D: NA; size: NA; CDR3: CATSRDMTDSNYGYTF
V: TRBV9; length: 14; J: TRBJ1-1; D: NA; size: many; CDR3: CASRRDTLNTEAFF
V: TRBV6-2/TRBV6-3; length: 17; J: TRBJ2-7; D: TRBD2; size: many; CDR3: CASRKPGTSLRGGEQYF
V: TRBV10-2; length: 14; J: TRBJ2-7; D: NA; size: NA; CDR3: CASSEDTDSYEQYF
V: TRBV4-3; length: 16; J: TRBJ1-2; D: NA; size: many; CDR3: CASSQAYDGPNYGYTF
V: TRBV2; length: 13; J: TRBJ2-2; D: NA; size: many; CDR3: CASRATKTGELFF
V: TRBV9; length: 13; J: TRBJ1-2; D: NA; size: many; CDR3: CASSVGRPYGYTF